The entry below gives a single TCR beta chain sequence along with its context. The sample comes from a study of cytomegalovirus exposure and HLA in healthy donors. Amplification used 60 Vbeta primers and 13 Jbeta primers. Sequencing used immunoSEQ multiplex PCR; TCRdb keeps in-frame clones, though not all of them. The repertoire includes some 150,000 clones, approximately 80% of them detected once, and about 4.4% sits in the top ten. The TCR comes from a man aged 40-49 years in good health and CMV-seronegative. Sequenced material: PBMCs.

CDR3 loop: CASSLGTEGYEQFF. The CDR3 bases are TGTGCCAGCAGCCTTGGGACTGAAGGCTATGAGCAGTTCTTC. This rearrangement joins TRBV11-2 to TRBJ2-1; tentative D call: TRBD2 (6 bases). There are 14 residues in the CDR3. Germline CDR1 reads SGHAT; CDR2 reads FQNNGV. V lost 5 bases to trimming and J lost 8 bases, with 16 bases between them.